Listed below are T cell receptor beta chains from one sample, sequenced in a study of vaccination effects on CD4 cells after COVID-19. Produced via immunoSEQ multiplex PCR; TCRdb's table is partial and in-frame only. The table includes 50,000 to 65,000 clones, around three quarters detected once. What these receptors recognize is not known. Sequences were derived from CD4+ T cells from PBMCs cultured with HCoV-229E spike peptides, sampled after COVID-19 vaccination. All receptors come from a human donor who received a COVID-19 vaccine. Both conserved end residues are part of each CDR3. The D gene is left open where the match is weak. Expanded clones are given a class, and other clones once, few, many or no size at all.

abundance: .
j_gene: TRBJ2-5
d_gene: .
v_gene: TRBV12-3/TRBV12-4
CDR3aa: CASSPHAQQTQYF
CDR3nt: TGTGCCAGCAGCCCCCACGCCCAACAGACCCAGTACTTC

abundance: .
j_gene: TRBJ1-4
d_gene: .
v_gene: TRBV3-1/TRBV3-2
CDR3aa: CASSRGIANEKLFF
CDR3nt: TGTGCCAGCAGCCGTGGGATCGCTAATGAAAAACTGTTTTTT

abundance: .
j_gene: TRBJ1-1
d_gene: .
v_gene: TRBV28
CDR3aa: CASSPRGSMNTEAFF
CDR3nt: TGTGCCAGCAGCCCGCGGGGGTCCATGAACACTGAAGCTTTCTTT

abundance: .
j_gene: TRBJ2-5
d_gene: TRBD1
v_gene: TRBV9
CDR3aa: CASSRTGMYQETQYF
CDR3nt: TGTGCCAGCAGCAGGACAGGGATGTACCAAGAGACCCAGTACTTC

abundance: .
j_gene: TRBJ1-2
d_gene: .
v_gene: TRBV5-1
CDR3aa: CASSLRWDYGYTF
CDR3nt: TGCGCCAGCAGCCTTAGATGGGACTATGGCTACACCTTC

abundance: once
j_gene: TRBJ1-2
d_gene: .
v_gene: TRBV19
CDR3aa: CASSGPIGVRYTF
CDR3nt: TGTGCCAGTAGTGGCCCAATCGGGGTTCGCTACACCTTC

abundance: few
j_gene: TRBJ2-3
d_gene: .
v_gene: TRBV5-1
CDR3aa: CASSLNAAGDTQYF
CDR3nt: TGCGCCAGCAGCTTGAACGCGGCTGGAGATACGCAGTATTTT

abundance: .
j_gene: TRBJ2-5
d_gene: .
v_gene: TRBV12-5
CDR3aa: CASGLVLGNTEETQYF
CDR3nt: TGTGCTAGTGGTTTGGTACTTGGCAATACAGAAGAGACCCAGTACTTC

abundance: .
j_gene: TRBJ1-2
d_gene: .
v_gene: TRBV5-1
CDR3aa: CASTSQLSRTDGYTF
CDR3nt: TGCGCCAGCACCTCCCAACTATCCAGAACAGATGGCTACACCTTC

abundance: .
j_gene: TRBJ2-5
d_gene: TRBD1
v_gene: TRBV10-1
CDR3aa: CASSTTGVMETQYF
CDR3nt: TGCGCCAGCAGCACGACAGGGGTAATGGAGACCCAGTACTTC

abundance: .
j_gene: TRBJ1-6
d_gene: .
v_gene: TRBV7-3
CDR3aa: CASSLWGVDSPLHF
CDR3nt: TGTGCCAGCAGCTTGTGGGGGGTGGATTCACCCCTCCACTTT

abundance: few
j_gene: TRBJ1-6
d_gene: .
v_gene: TRBV5-4
CDR3aa: CASSSLGTDSPLHF
CDR3nt: TGTGCCAGCAGCTCCTTAGGGACGGATTCACCCCTCCACTTT

abundance: few
j_gene: TRBJ2-2
d_gene: TRBD1
v_gene: TRBV6-2/TRBV6-3
CDR3aa: CASSYMAGGQGYTGELFF
CDR3nt: TGTGCCAGCAGTTACATGGCAGGGGGCCAGGGGTACACCGGGGAGCTGTTTTTT

abundance: .
j_gene: TRBJ2-1
d_gene: .
v_gene: TRBV6-4
CDR3aa: CASSDTGRGNEQFF
CDR3nt: TGTGCCAGCAGTGACACGGGCAGGGGCAATGAGCAGTTCTTC

abundance: .
j_gene: TRBJ1-3
d_gene: .
v_gene: TRBV10-2
CDR3aa: CASSVSTVFGNTIYF
CDR3nt: TGCGCCAGCAGTGTTTCGACAGTTTTTGGAAACACCATATATTTT

abundance: .
j_gene: TRBJ1-4
d_gene: TRBD1
v_gene: TRBV2
CDR3aa: CASSPRGQGSEKLFF
CDR3nt: TGTGCCAGCAGCCCCCGGGGACAGGGGTCTGAAAAACTGTTTTTT

abundance: .
j_gene: TRBJ2-2
d_gene: .
v_gene: TRBV15
CDR3aa: CATRSGGSGELFF
CDR3nt: TGTGCCACCAGATCGGGGGGCTCGGGGGAGCTGTTTTTT

abundance: .
j_gene: TRBJ2-6
d_gene: .
v_gene: TRBV7-2
CDR3aa: CASSGRLVIESGANVLTF
CDR3nt: TGTGCCAGCAGCGGACGACTAGTCATAGAGTCTGGGGCCAACGTCCTGACTTTC

abundance: .
j_gene: TRBJ2-5
d_gene: .
v_gene: TRBV12-3/TRBV12-4
CDR3aa: CASSQRGRETQYF
CDR3nt: TGTGCCAGCAGCCAACGGGGGCGAGAGACCCAGTACTTC

abundance: .
j_gene: TRBJ1-5
d_gene: .
v_gene: TRBV19
CDR3aa: CASNKNSNQPQHF
CDR3nt: TGTGCCAGTAATAAAAATAGCAATCAGCCCCAGCATTTT

abundance: .
j_gene: TRBJ2-4
d_gene: TRBD1
v_gene: TRBV3-1/TRBV3-2
CDR3aa: CASSRQGERIQYF
CDR3nt: TGTGCCAGCAGCCGACAGGGTGAACGCATTCAGTACTTC

abundance: .
j_gene: TRBJ2-5
d_gene: .
v_gene: TRBV29-1
CDR3aa: CSVDIGSQETQYF
CDR3nt: TGCAGCGTTGATATAGGGTCCCAAGAGACCCAGTACTTC

abundance: .
j_gene: TRBJ2-1
d_gene: TRBD2
v_gene: TRBV10-3
CDR3aa: CASGTSGGYEQFF
CDR3nt: TGTGCCAGTGGGACTAGCGGGGGGTATGAGCAGTTCTTC

abundance: .
j_gene: TRBJ1-5
d_gene: .
v_gene: TRBV19
CDR3aa: CASSMRTQPQHF
CDR3nt: TGTGCCAGTAGTATGCGAACCCAGCCCCAGCATTTT

abundance: .
j_gene: TRBJ2-1
d_gene: TRBD1
v_gene: TRBV19
CDR3aa: CASSIAQTGGYVFF
CDR3nt: TGTGCCAGTAGTATTGCCCAGACAGGGGGCTATGTGTTCTTC

abundance: .
j_gene: TRBJ1-2
d_gene: .
v_gene: TRBV24-1
CDR3aa: CATSDRGINYGYTF
CDR3nt: TGTGCCACCAGTGATAGGGGGATAAACTATGGCTACACCTTC

abundance: once
j_gene: TRBJ1-1
d_gene: TRBD1
v_gene: TRBV5-1
CDR3aa: CASSLLTGGKGTEAFF
CDR3nt: TGCGCCAGCAGCTTATTAACAGGGGGCAAAGGCACTGAAGCTTTCTTT

abundance: .
j_gene: TRBJ1-5
d_gene: .
v_gene: TRBV7-9
CDR3aa: CASSLRSGQPQHF
CDR3nt: TGTGCCAGCAGCTTAAGGTCGGGACAGCCCCAGCATTTT

abundance: .
j_gene: TRBJ1-2
d_gene: .
v_gene: TRBV11-2
CDR3aa: CASSRGEMGSGYTF
CDR3nt: TGTGCCAGCAGCCGAGGAGAGATGGGGAGTGGCTACACCTTC

abundance: .
j_gene: TRBJ1-3
d_gene: .
v_gene: TRBV4-1
CDR3aa: CASSQEARGNTIYF
CDR3nt: TGCGCCAGCAGCCAAGAGGCGAGGGGAAACACCATATATTTT

abundance: .
j_gene: TRBJ2-5
d_gene: TRBD2
v_gene: TRBV6-6
CDR3aa: CASSPRGEGTQYF
CDR3nt: TGTGCCAGCAGTCCGAGAGGGGAGGGGACCCAGTACTTC

abundance: .
j_gene: TRBJ1-1
d_gene: .
v_gene: TRBV2
CDR3aa: CASRWTVNTEAFF
CDR3nt: TGTGCCAGCAGATGGACTGTGAACACTGAAGCTTTCTTT